The rows below give T cell receptor beta chains drawn from one sample of a study of early T cells in non-severe SARS-CoV-2 infection. In TCRdb, the 5' RACE reads were re-called with MiXCR into one record per CDR3 protein. Of approximately 22,000 distinct CDR3 sequences in the sample, 4.7% were seen once. Sequencing was done on a sample of whole blood. All receptors come from an adult who was a healthcare worker with PCR-confirmed SARS-CoV-2 infection or an uninfected control (not recorded which). Each CDR3 is given with its conserved first and last residue. D genes are given only for firm matches. Clone size is given for some rows only: seen once, a few or many times, or a class if the clone is expanded.

clone_size: many
d_call: .
v_call: TRBV4-3
j_call: TRBJ2-7
cdr3_nt: TGCGCCAGCAGCCAAGTAGCTCGACGCCACTACGAGCAGTACTTC
cdr3_aa: CASSQVARRHYEQYF

clone_size: few
d_call: .
v_call: TRBV14
j_call: TRBJ1-4
cdr3_nt: TGTGCCAGCAGCCAAGATTCCGTTGGCCTGTTTTTT
cdr3_aa: CASSQDSVGLFF

clone_size: many
d_call: .
v_call: TRBV7-3
j_call: TRBJ2-1
cdr3_nt: TGTGCCAGCAGCTTAACTTCGGGGGACAATGAGCAGTTCTTC
cdr3_aa: CASSLTSGDNEQFF

clone_size: .
d_call: .
v_call: TRBV7-9
j_call: TRBJ1-4
cdr3_nt: TGTGCCAGCAGTATACAAGAAAAACTGTTTTTT
cdr3_aa: CASSIQEKLFF

clone_size: medium-sized
d_call: .
v_call: TRBV14
j_call: TRBJ2-1
cdr3_nt: TGTGCCAGCAGCCAGGGGCGGTACAATGAGCAGTTCTTC
cdr3_aa: CASSQGRYNEQFF

clone_size: .
d_call: .
v_call: TRBV5-4
j_call: TRBJ2-2
cdr3_nt: TGTGCCAGCACTAGAGACGGGGGATCGGTAACCGGGGAGCTGTTTTTT
cdr3_aa: CASTRDGGSVTGELFF

clone_size: many
d_call: .
v_call: TRBV3-1
j_call: TRBJ1-1
cdr3_nt: TGTGCCAGCAGCCAAGATTCAGACGGAGCTTTCTTT
cdr3_aa: CASSQDSDGAFF

clone_size: .
d_call: TRBD2
v_call: TRBV14
j_call: TRBJ2-3
cdr3_nt: TGTGCCAGCAGCCACAGGACGGGGGGATGGACAGATACGCAGTATTTT
cdr3_aa: CASSHRTGGWTDTQYF

clone_size: many
d_call: .
v_call: TRBV4-3
j_call: TRBJ2-7
cdr3_nt: TGCGCCAGCAGCCAAGATTGGACAGCTTGGGAGCAGTACTTC
cdr3_aa: CASSQDWTAWEQYF

clone_size: many
d_call: .
v_call: TRBV11-2
j_call: TRBJ1-1
cdr3_nt: TGTGCCAGCCGCCCCCCCACAGGGAAGAACACTGAAGCTTTCTTT
cdr3_aa: CASRPPTGKNTEAFF

clone_size: many
d_call: .
v_call: TRBV7-9
j_call: TRBJ1-1
cdr3_nt: TGTGCCAGCAGCCAGGACGGAGAAGCTTTCTTT
cdr3_aa: CASSQDGEAFF

clone_size: many
d_call: TRBD2
v_call: TRBV9
j_call: TRBJ2-3
cdr3_nt: TGTGCCAGCAGCGGGCACCCAACAGGACTAGCGGGGTCCACAGATACGCAGTATTTT
cdr3_aa: CASSGHPTGLAGSTDTQYF

clone_size: many
d_call: TRBD2
v_call: TRBV20-1
j_call: TRBJ2-3
cdr3_nt: TGCAGTGTTACGACTAGCGGGGTCTCCACAGATACGCAGTATTTT
cdr3_aa: CSVTTSGVSTDTQYF

clone_size: many
d_call: TRBD1
v_call: TRBV5-1
j_call: TRBJ1-1
cdr3_nt: TGCGCCAGCAGCTTGGTACCAGGGGGCGCGAACTCCTTGAACACTGAAGCTTTCTTT
cdr3_aa: CASSLVPGGANSLNTEAFF

clone_size: many
d_call: TRBD1
v_call: TRBV2
j_call: TRBJ2-2
cdr3_nt: TGTGCCAGCATGGACAGGGCGAACACCGGGGAGCTGTTTTTT
cdr3_aa: CASMDRANTGELFF

clone_size: many
d_call: .
v_call: TRBV18
j_call: TRBJ1-4
cdr3_nt: TGTGCCAGCTCACCATCCTCCCCCGCTGAAAAACTGTTTTTT
cdr3_aa: CASSPSSPAEKLFF

clone_size: .
d_call: TRBD1
v_call: TRBV12-3/TRBV12-4
j_call: TRBJ2-3
cdr3_nt: TGTGCCAGCAGCCCTACAGGGGGAGATCCACTTTACACAGATACGCAGTATTTT
cdr3_aa: CASSPTGGDPLYTDTQYF

clone_size: .
d_call: .
v_call: TRBV5-1
j_call: TRBJ2-5
cdr3_nt: TGCGCCAGCAGCTTGACAGAGACCCAGTACTTC
cdr3_aa: CASSLTETQYF

clone_size: many
d_call: .
v_call: TRBV2
j_call: TRBJ2-2
cdr3_nt: TGTGCCAGCACGGCGACGAACACCGGGGAGCTGTTTTTT
cdr3_aa: CASTATNTGELFF

clone_size: many
d_call: .
v_call: TRBV7-9
j_call: TRBJ2-7
cdr3_nt: TGTGCCAGCAGCTCTTGGGGAACCTACGAGCAGTACTTC
cdr3_aa: CASSSWGTYEQYF

clone_size: few
d_call: .
v_call: TRBV4-3
j_call: TRBJ1-6
cdr3_nt: TGCGCCAGCAGCCAAGAAAGGCCGGGGGGAAATTCACCCCTCCACTTT
cdr3_aa: CASSQERPGGNSPLHF

clone_size: .
d_call: TRBD2
v_call: TRBV10-3
j_call: TRBJ2-5
cdr3_nt: TGTGCCATCAGTGGCCCGGGACTAGGAGAGACCCAGTACTTC
cdr3_aa: CAISGPGLGETQYF

clone_size: few
d_call: .
v_call: TRBV6-6
j_call: TRBJ2-2
cdr3_nt: TGTGCCAGCAGTAGAAAGGACCGAACCGCCGGGGAGCTGTTTTTT
cdr3_aa: CASSRKDRTAGELFF

clone_size: many
d_call: .
v_call: TRBV11-2
j_call: TRBJ2-2
cdr3_nt: TGTGCCAGCAGCTTAGACATGTCCGGGGAGCTGTTTTTT
cdr3_aa: CASSLDMSGELFF

clone_size: many
d_call: .
v_call: TRBV7-2
j_call: TRBJ1-1
cdr3_nt: TGTGCCAGCAGCTTAAGATTTAACTCTGAAGCTTTCTTT
cdr3_aa: CASSLRFNSEAFF

clone_size: many
d_call: .
v_call: TRBV6-5
j_call: TRBJ1-2
cdr3_nt: TGTGCCAGCACTACCTTTGGCCTCTCCTATGGCTACACCTTC
cdr3_aa: CASTTFGLSYGYTF

clone_size: many
d_call: TRBD2
v_call: TRBV2
j_call: TRBJ2-3
cdr3_nt: TGTGCCAGCAGTCGGGGACTAGCGAACACAGATACGCAGTATTTT
cdr3_aa: CASSRGLANTDTQYF

clone_size: many
d_call: .
v_call: TRBV18
j_call: TRBJ2-4
cdr3_nt: TGTGCCAGCTCACCCCGACCGGATCCGGGGGGCTCTAATAGCATTCAGTACTTC
cdr3_aa: CASSPRPDPGGSNSIQYF

clone_size: many
d_call: .
v_call: TRBV20-1
j_call: TRBJ2-1
cdr3_nt: TGCAGTGCTAGAGGGACCACCCTATACAATGAGCAGTTCTTC
cdr3_aa: CSARGTTLYNEQFF

clone_size: few
d_call: TRBD1
v_call: TRBV20-1
j_call: TRBJ1-2
cdr3_nt: TGCAGTGCTCCTTTCGACAGGGGTGATGGCTACACCTTC
cdr3_aa: CSAPFDRGDGYTF

clone_size: .
d_call: .
v_call: TRBV7-6
j_call: TRBJ1-2
cdr3_nt: TGTGCCAGCAGCTTAAAGGGCTGGGACTATGGCTACACCTTC
cdr3_aa: CASSLKGWDYGYTF

clone_size: .
d_call: .
v_call: TRBV6-5
j_call: TRBJ1-4
cdr3_nt: TGTGCCAGCAGACCGGGGATGGGAAAACTGTTTTTT
cdr3_aa: CASRPGMGKLFF

clone_size: many
d_call: TRBD1
v_call: TRBV30
j_call: TRBJ1-2
cdr3_nt: TGTGCCTGGAGTACGGACAGGGAGGACTATGGCTACACCTTC
cdr3_aa: CAWSTDREDYGYTF

clone_size: few
d_call: .
v_call: TRBV10-3
j_call: TRBJ1-2
cdr3_nt: TGTGCCATCAGTGATCGGGCTACTAACTATGGCTACACCTTC
cdr3_aa: CAISDRATNYGYTF

clone_size: few
d_call: TRBD1
v_call: TRBV30
j_call: TRBJ2-7
cdr3_nt: TGTGCCTGGAGTGGAAAGGACAGGGGTCGGGAGCAGTACTTC
cdr3_aa: CAWSGKDRGREQYF

clone_size: .
d_call: TRBD2
v_call: TRBV2
j_call: TRBJ2-7
cdr3_nt: TGTGCCAGCAGTCCGACTAGCGGGGGGTCCTACGAGCAGTACTTC
cdr3_aa: CASSPTSGGSYEQYF

clone_size: few
d_call: .
v_call: TRBV12-3/TRBV12-4
j_call: TRBJ1-3
cdr3_nt: TGTGCCAGCAGTTTAGTTGCAGATCCTTCTGGAAACACCATATATTTT
cdr3_aa: CASSLVADPSGNTIYF